This entry lists 27 T cell receptor beta chains sequenced from one sample in a study of T cells in Graves' hyperthyroidism and ophthalmopathy. TCR beta CDR3 sequences were amplified from RNA transcripts. Primed by the HTBI set, a first-round RT-PCR was run on the TCR CDR3. TCRdb re-analysed the multiplex PCR reads in MiXCR, keeping a single row per CDR3 protein. The sample holds hundreds of thousands of distinct CDR3 sequences; approximately 15% are singletons and the top ten take 9.5% to 13%. Specimen: blood. These receptors originate from a young woman with Graves' hyperthyroidism.

This clonotype appeared many times. The chain uses TRBV7-9 and TRBJ2-5; TRBD2 might be the D (6 bases). Germline loops: CDR1 SEHNR, CDR2 FQNEAQ (reference sequence). The CDR3 covers 16 residues. V was pared by 0 bases and J by 7 bases, with 18 bases between. CDR3 protein: CASSLAVVVGGATQYF. CDR3 nucleotide sequence: TGTGCCAGCAGCTTAGCTGTTGTAGTCGGAGGGGCGACCCAGTACTTC.

This clonotype was seen many times. The chain uses TRBV14 and TRBJ2-1; 8 bases map to TRBD2. CDR3 size: 15 residues. V shed 3 bases and J 10 bases; nucleotides not matched to a gene: 11. CDR1 and CDR2 (germline): SGHDN, FVKESK. The CDR3 loop reads CASSHHVGGRTEQFF. In DNA, the CDR3 is TGTGCCAGCAGCCACCACGTGGGCGGGAGGACAGAGCAGTTCTTC. Complete variable domain (other parts from reference TRBV14 and TRBJ2-1): EAGVTQFPSHSVIEKGQTVTLRCDPISGHDNLYWYRRVMGKEIKFLLHFVKESKQDESGMPNNRFLAERTGGTYSTLKVQPAELEDSGVYFCASSHHVGGRTEQFFGPGTRLTVL.

The chain joins TRBV5-1 to TRBJ2-6; D not resolved. Trimming took off 2 bases at V and 12 bases at J, with 6 bases between the two ends. Germline V lookup: CDR1 SGHRS, CDR2 YFSETQ. The CDR3 totals 11 residues. This CDR3 is CASSFGPVLTF. As DNA, the CDR3 is TGCGCCAGCAGCTTTGGGCCCGTCCTGACTTTC.

This clonotype was counted only a few times. The J gene is TRBJ2-7, the V gene TRBV4-3, with TRBD2 matching over 12 bases. The CDR3 runs to 15 residues. The V gene end was trimmed by 5 bases and the J gene end by 4 bases; junction bases not matched to a gene: 6. Germline V gene data show CDR1 as LGHNA and CDR2 as YSLEER. The CDR3 loop is CASSVLAGGLYEQYF. The CDR3 region has the DNA TGCGCCAGCAGCGTACTAGCGGGAGGCCTTTACGAGCAGTACTTC.

Ten or more counts support this clonotype. The V gene is TRBV15, the J gene TRBJ2-4; TRBD2 matches 8 bases. The CDR3 runs to 16 residues. Germline values: CDR1 LNHNV, CDR2 YYDKDF (reference sequence). J gave up 1 base and V 3 bases, and 5 bases lay outside the gene matches. CDR3 region: CATSSGASGAKNIQYF. In nucleotides, the CDR3 is TGTGCCACCAGCAGCGGGGCTAGCGGGGCCAAAAACATTCAGTACTTC.

The chain combines TRBV27 with TRBJ2-1, with TRBD2 matching 9 bases. The CDR3 has 15 amino acids. V shed 2 bases and J 4 bases; nucleotides not matched to a gene: 3. Per germline, CDR1 MNHEY and CDR2 SMNVEV (reference sequence). This chain's CDR3 is CASSLTTSGYNEQFF. The CDR3 DNA is TGTGCCAGCAGTTTAACGACTAGCGGTTACAATGAGCAGTTCTTC.

This clonotype was seen a handful of times. The rearrangement joins TRBV11-3 to TRBJ2-6; D remains unclear. Per the germline V gene, CDR1 is SGHNT and CDR2 is YENEEA. Trimming removed 5 bases from V and 0 bases from J, with 11 bases in between. This CDR3 contains 16 residues. The CDR3 DNA sequence: TGTGCCAGCAGCCCTGTCCTTAGCTCTGGGGCCAACGTCCTGACTTTC. This sequence encodes CASSPVLSSGANVLTF.

This clonotype was counted many times. The rearrangement joins TRBV5-5 to TRBJ2-7, with D hard to call. V lost 7 bases to trimming and J lost 4 bases, with 9 bases between them. Germline V gene data show CDR1 as SGHKS and CDR2 as YYEKEE (reference sequence). CDR3 length equals 11 residues. In nucleotides, the CDR3 is TGTGCCAGCGGCCGGCCGTACGAGCAGTACTTC. Encoded protein: CASGRPYEQYF. Based on the CDR3 plus reference TRBV5-5 and TRBJ2-7, the full variable domain is DAGVTQSPTHLIKTRGQQVTLRCSPISGHKSVSWYQQVLGQGPQFIFQYYEKEERGRGNFPDRFSARQFPNYSSELNVNALLLGDSALYLCASGRPYEQYFGPGTRLTVT.

There are many counts of this clonotype. This sequence joins TRBV6-1 and TRBJ2-2; the match to TRBD2 covers 14 bases. The CDR3 is 17 residues long. The V gene's germline CDR1 is MNHNS and CDR2 SASEGT. V dropped 6 bases and J dropped 2; count of bases not matched to a gene: 5. The CDR3 loop is CASSGLAGGINTGELFF. The DNA of the CDR3 is TGTGCCAGCAGCGGACTAGCGGGAGGAATCAACACCGGGGAGCTGTTTTTT.

This clonotype was seen many times. V usage is TRBV12-3 or TRBV12-4 and J usage is TRBJ2-3; 11 positions match TRBD2. The CDR3 loop spans 17 amino acids. Trimming cost V 5 bases and J 4 bases; bases outside gene matches: 11. The CDR3 region is CASSPWGLAGGSDTQYF. CDR3 sequence (DNA): TGTGCCAGCAGTCCTTGGGGGCTAGCGGGAGGTTCAGATACGCAGTATTTT.

This clonotype occurred many times. The V and J genes are TRBV30 and TRBJ2-7; D remains unclear. V lost 4 bases and J 2 bases, leaving 15 bases between the germline ends. Per the germline V gene, CDR1 is GTSNPN and CDR2 is SVGIG (reference sequence). The CDR3 extends over 14 amino acids. The DNA for the CDR3 is TGTGCCTGGACCCCAGTGGGAAAACCCTACGAGCAGTACTTC. Encoded protein: CAWTPVGKPYEQYF.

Many counts were recorded for this clonotype. The gene calls are TRBV11-1 and TRBJ2-1; D may match TRBD1 or TRBD2 (7 bases each). The CDR3 runs 16 residues. V was shortened by 5 bases and J by 0 bases, with 14 bases between the two germline ends. CDR1 SGHAT and CDR2 FQDESV come from the germline V gene (reference sequence). CDR3: CASSPRGEGSYNEQFF. CDR3 nucleotide sequence: TGTGCCAGCAGCCCCAGGGGGGAGGGCTCCTACAATGAGCAGTTCTTC.

The sample holds many counts of this clonotype. This chain joins TRBV12-3 or TRBV12-4 and TRBJ1-4; no clear D gene. V was shortened by 6 bases and J by 0 bases, with 11 bases between the two germline ends. The CDR3 consists of 15 residues. The CDR3 bases are TGTGCCAGCAGAGAAGGGCCTCCAACTAATGAAAAACTGTTTTTT. This encodes CASREGPPTNEKLFF.

This clonotype was recorded many times. This chain connects TRBV4-1 to TRBJ1-1, with D maybe TRBD1 (5 bases). V was trimmed by 1 base and J by 2 bases, leaving 11 bases between them. CDR1 MGHRA and CDR2 YSYEKL come from the germline V gene. The CDR3 is made up of 15 amino acids. CDR3 nucleotide sequence: TGCGCCAGCAGCCAAGCGGGGGGTCCAAACACTGAAGCTTTCTTT. It specifies CASSQAGGPNTEAFF.

This clonotype was picked up a small number of times. The rearrangement uses TRBV6-1 and TRBJ2-1; 12 nucleotides agree with TRBD2. The germline V gene encodes CDR1 MNHNS and CDR2 SASEGT. CDR3 size: 16 residues. Trimming cost V 5 bases and J 3 bases; bases outside gene matches: 5. DNA of the CDR3: TGTGCCAGCAGTTTCGGACTAGCGGGGTACTACAATGAGCAGTTCTTC. Translation gives CASSFGLAGYYNEQFF.

This clonotype came up many times. The gene calls are TRBV20-1 and TRBJ1-6; D uncertain. Trimming stripped 0 bases from V and 8 bases from J, with 5 bases between. The CDR3 is made up of 12 amino acids. The germline gives CDR1 DFQATT, CDR2 SNEGSKA (reference sequence). The CDR3, as DNA: TGCAGTGCTAGAGAGACGGATTCACCCCTCCACTTT. Its translation: CSARETDSPLHF.

CDR3 DNA: TGTGCCAGCAGTGAAGGCCGGGGGCACGAGCAGTACTTC. Residues: CASSEGRGHEQYF. The gene calls are TRBV25-1 and TRBJ2-7, with D possibly being TRBD1 or TRBD2 (6 bases each). Germline lookup yields CDR1 MGHDK and CDR2 SYGVNS. The germline V and J ends were trimmed by 2 bases and 5 bases, with 10 bases remaining between them. The CDR3 consists of 13 residues.

This chain links TRBV7-2 with TRBJ2-5; 7 bases agree with TRBD2. Germline V gene data show CDR1 as SGHTA and CDR2 as FQGNSA. Losses at the gene ends were 7 bases for V and 0 bases for J; bases not matched to a gene: 20. This CDR3 has 19 residues. CDR3 residues: CASNYGPGGKPPYQETQYF. The CDR3 bases are TGTGCCAGCAACTACGGGCCCGGGGGGAAGCCCCCTTACCAAGAGACCCAGTACTTC.

This clonotype was seen at least ten times. V and J are TRBV20-1 and TRBJ2-7; TRBD1 aligns across 7 bases. The germline V gene has CDR1 DFQATT and CDR2 SNEGSKA (reference sequence). The CDR3 has 14 amino acids. The trim removed 6 bases at V and 9 bases at J, leaving 17 bases unmatched. CDR3 coding DNA: TGCAGTGCAACCCCGGGACAGTTGCGAGGGGGGCAGTACTTC. Translated, it gives CSATPGQLRGGQYF.

The sample holds a few counts of this clonotype. Written as DNA, the CDR3 is TGCAGTGCTAGACCTCCCAAGGGCCTATCGGGCACTGAAGCTTTCTTT. Translation: CSARPPKGLSGTEAFF. This chain uses TRBV20-1 with TRBJ1-1; D gene uncertain. This CDR3 spans 16 amino acids. The V gene's germline CDR1 is DFQATT and CDR2 SNEGSKA (reference sequence). V lost 2 bases and J lost 4, with 20 bases in between.

In this sample, this clonotype turned up many times. The chain combines TRBV28 with TRBJ1-1, with D possibly matching TRBD1 (5 bases). Germline V gene data show CDR1 as MDHEN and CDR2 as SYDVKM. This CDR3 comprises 12 residues. Trimming pared 3 bases from V and 9 bases from J, leaving 11 bases between. The CDR3 reads CASSFRSGKAFF. In DNA, the CDR3 is TGTGCCAGCAGTTTCAGGTCAGGGAAAGCTTTCTTT.

The CDR3 spells CASRGGGNTIYF. For the CDR3, the DNA is TGTGCCAGCAGGGGCGGAGGAAACACCATATATTTT. V usage is TRBV2 and J usage is TRBJ1-3; D is undetermined. Germline-derived CDR1 and CDR2 are SNHLY and FYNNEI. V lost 6 bases and J lost 4, with 7 bases in between. The CDR3 is 12 residues long.

CDR3 region: CASSQLAAGGPEQFF. The DNA of the CDR3 is TGCGCCAGCAGCCAGCTAGCAGCGGGAGGGCCTGAGCAGTTCTTC. J is TRBJ2-1 and V is TRBV4-3, with 10 bases matching TRBD2. V was clipped by 3 bases and J by 9 bases; unmatched bases: 8. Germline-derived CDR1 and CDR2 are LGHNA and YSLEER. This CDR3 comprises 15 residues.

The table lists this clonotype with a few counts. The chain carries TRBV27 and TRBJ2-5; D might be TRBD2 (6 bases). The CDR3 has 14 residues. Between the trimmed V and J ends, which lost 5 bases and 1 base, there was a span of 11 bases. Per germline, CDR1 MNHEY and CDR2 SMNVEV (reference sequence). CDR3 region: CASSPGGAQETQYF. In DNA form, the CDR3 reads TGTGCCAGCAGTCCGGGCGGGGCCCAAGAGACCCAGTACTTC.

V usage is TRBV7-9 and J usage is TRBJ2-2; unclear D gene. CDR1 is SEHNR, CDR2 FQNEAQ, per germline (reference sequence). Trimming left V 6 bases short and J 6 bases short, with 11 bases between. This CDR3 spans 13 amino acids. The CDR3 sequence: CASSFRIAGELFF. The CDR3 DNA follows: TGTGCCAGCAGTTTCAGGATTGCCGGGGAGCTGTTTTTT.

This clonotype was seen many times. The rearrangement joins TRBV28 to TRBJ2-3; TRBD2 aligns across 10 bases. Germline V gene data show CDR1 as MDHEN and CDR2 as SYDVKM. V was clipped by 7 bases and J by 4 bases; unmatched bases: 8. The CDR3 contains 15 residues. The CDR3 coding sequence is TGTGCCAGCACCCGAGCGGGAGGGCCCGCAGATACGCAGTATTTT. It is translated as CASTRAGGPADTQYF.

A few counts support this clonotype. The rearrangement links TRBV12-3 or TRBV12-4 to TRBJ2-5; D is undetermined. Trimming took off 2 bases at V and 5 bases at J, with 12 bases between the two ends. The CDR3 totals 14 residues. CDR3 loop: CASSLKAPVETQYF. For the CDR3, the DNA is TGTGCCAGCAGTTTAAAGGCTCCGGTTGAGACCCAGTACTTC.